Detailed here is one T cell receptor beta chain. The data were obtained in a study of blood T cell repertoires in COVID-19. For the study at large: Specimens from acute and convalescent COVID-19 originated in the United States, Italy and Spain.

Trimming stripped 8 bases from V and 8 bases from J, with 19 bases between. This CDR3 is 13 amino acids long. CDR1 LNHNV and CDR2 YYDKDF come from the germline V gene (reference sequence). Using immunoSEQ multiplex PCR, the repertoire was profiled, and TCRdb retains in-frame clones only, with some absent. Of approximately 350,000 clones detected, more than 80% appear once; the ten largest clones hold about 1%. Participants were aged about 18 to 100 years from approximately 23 US areas. The study assigned cohorts using participant-reported clinical history. Cohort 3 recovery required two negative PCRs, clearance, or symptom resolution.

The TCR originated in a man aged 18-30 years who had recovered from COVID-19. Sequenced: PBMCs or T cells enriched from blood (not recorded which). J is TRBJ2-7 and V is TRBV15; a weak D match, TRBD1 (6 bases). The chain's CDR3 is CATSPQGRAKQYF. The CDR3 nucleotides read TGTGCCACCTCTCCCCAGGGGCGGGCCAAGCAGTACTTC.